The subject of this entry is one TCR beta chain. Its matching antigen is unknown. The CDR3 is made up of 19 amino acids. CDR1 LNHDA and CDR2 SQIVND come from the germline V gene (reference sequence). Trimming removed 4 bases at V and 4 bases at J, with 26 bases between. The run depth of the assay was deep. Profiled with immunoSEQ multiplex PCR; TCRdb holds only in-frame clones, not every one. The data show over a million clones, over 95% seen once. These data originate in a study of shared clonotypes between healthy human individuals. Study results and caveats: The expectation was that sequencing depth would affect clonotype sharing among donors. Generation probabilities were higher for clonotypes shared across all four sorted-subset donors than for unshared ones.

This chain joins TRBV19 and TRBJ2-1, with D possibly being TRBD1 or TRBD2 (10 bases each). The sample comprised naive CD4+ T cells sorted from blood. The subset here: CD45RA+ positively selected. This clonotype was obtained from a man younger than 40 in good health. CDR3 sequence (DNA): TGTGCCAGTAGTAGACAGGGGGCTAGCGGGAGAATTGTATACAATGAGCAGTTCTTC. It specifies CASSRQGASGRIVYNEQFF.